One T cell receptor (beta chain) is described in this entry. This sample stems from a study of multiple sclerosis patients with progressive multifocal leukoencephalopathy. Trimming took 3 bases from V and 5 from J, leaving 16 bases between them. This CDR3 comprises 16 residues. The germline V gene has CDR1 MGHDK and CDR2 SYGVNS. The sample's time point: before natalizumab initiation. TCRdb's copy holds only in-frame clones and misses some; the assay was immunoSEQ multiplex PCR. Of roughly 30,000 clones in the sample, 89% were seen once. The sequencing input was PBMCs. The chain has TRBV25-1 and TRBJ1-4; tentatively, D is TRBD1 (5 bases). The sequence was collected from a human donor with multiple sclerosis. The CDR3 spells CASSEGRQRWNEKLFF. CDR3 nucleotides: TGTGCCAGCAGTGAGGGGAGACAGAGATGGAATGAAAAACTGTTTTTT.